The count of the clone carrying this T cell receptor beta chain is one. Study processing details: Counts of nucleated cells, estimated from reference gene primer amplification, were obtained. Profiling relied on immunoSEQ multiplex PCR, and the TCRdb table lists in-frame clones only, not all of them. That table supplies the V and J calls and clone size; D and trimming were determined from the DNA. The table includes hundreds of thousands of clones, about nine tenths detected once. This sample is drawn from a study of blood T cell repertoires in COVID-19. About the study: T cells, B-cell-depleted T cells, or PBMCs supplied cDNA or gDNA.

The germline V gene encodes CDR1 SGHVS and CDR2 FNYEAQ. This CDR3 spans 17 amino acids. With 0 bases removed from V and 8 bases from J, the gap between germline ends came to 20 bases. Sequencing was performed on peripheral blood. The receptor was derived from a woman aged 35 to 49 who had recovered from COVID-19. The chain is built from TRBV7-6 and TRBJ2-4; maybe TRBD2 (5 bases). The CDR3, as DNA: TGTGCCAGCAGCTTAGCTGCCACGGGATGGTTCTCGGACATTCAGTACTTC. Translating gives CASSLAATGWFSDIQYF. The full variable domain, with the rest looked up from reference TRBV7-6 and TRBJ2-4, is GAGVSQSPRYKVTKRGQDVALRCDPISGHVSLYWYRQALGQGPEFLTYFNYEAQQDKSGLPNDRFSAERPEGSISTLTIQRTEQRDSAMYRCASSLAATGWFSDIQYFGAGTRLSVL.